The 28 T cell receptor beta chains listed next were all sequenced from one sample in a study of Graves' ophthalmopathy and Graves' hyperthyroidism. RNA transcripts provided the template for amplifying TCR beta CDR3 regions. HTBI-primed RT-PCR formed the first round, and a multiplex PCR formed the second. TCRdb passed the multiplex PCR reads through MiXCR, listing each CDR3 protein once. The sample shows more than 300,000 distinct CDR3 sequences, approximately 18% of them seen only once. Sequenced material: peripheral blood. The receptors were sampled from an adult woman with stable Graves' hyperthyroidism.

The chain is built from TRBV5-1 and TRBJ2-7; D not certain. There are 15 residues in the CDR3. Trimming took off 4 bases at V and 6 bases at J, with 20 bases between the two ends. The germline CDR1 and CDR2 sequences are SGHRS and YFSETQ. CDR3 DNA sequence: TGCGCCAGCAGCATGGCGGCTTCGAGGTTGAGCGAGCAGTACTTC. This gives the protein CASSMAASRLSEQYF.

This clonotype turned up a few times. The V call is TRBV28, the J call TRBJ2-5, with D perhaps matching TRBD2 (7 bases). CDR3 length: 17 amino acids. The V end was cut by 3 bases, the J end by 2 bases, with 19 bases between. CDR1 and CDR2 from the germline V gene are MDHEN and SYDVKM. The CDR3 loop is CASSFWLAERGQETQYF. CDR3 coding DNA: TGTGCCAGCAGTTTTTGGCTAGCGGAGAGGGGGCAAGAGACCCAGTACTTC.

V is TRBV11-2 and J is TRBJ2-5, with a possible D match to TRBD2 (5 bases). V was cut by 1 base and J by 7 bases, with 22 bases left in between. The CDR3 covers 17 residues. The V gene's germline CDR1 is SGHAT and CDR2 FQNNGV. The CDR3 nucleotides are TGTGCCAGCAGCTTAGTTTCGTACGCGGGTGGCCGAGGGACCCAGTACTTC. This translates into CASSLVSYAGGRGTQYF.

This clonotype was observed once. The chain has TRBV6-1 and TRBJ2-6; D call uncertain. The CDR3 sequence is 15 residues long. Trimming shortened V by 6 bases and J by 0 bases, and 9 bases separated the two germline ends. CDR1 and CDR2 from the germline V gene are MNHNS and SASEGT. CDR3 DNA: TGTGCCAGCAGCGTTCACTTCTCTGGGGCCAACGTCCTGACTTTC. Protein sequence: CASSVHFSGANVLTF.

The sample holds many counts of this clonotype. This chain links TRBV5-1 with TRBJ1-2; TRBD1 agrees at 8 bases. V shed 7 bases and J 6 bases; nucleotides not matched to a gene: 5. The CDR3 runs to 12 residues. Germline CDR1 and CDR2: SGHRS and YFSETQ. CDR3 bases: TGCGCCAGCGGCGGGACAGGCGATGGCTACACCTTC. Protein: CASGGTGDGYTF.

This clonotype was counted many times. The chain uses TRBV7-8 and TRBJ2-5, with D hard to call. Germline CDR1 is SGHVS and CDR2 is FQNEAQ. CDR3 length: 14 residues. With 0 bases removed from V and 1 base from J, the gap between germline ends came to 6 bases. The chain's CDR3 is CASSLASSQETQYF. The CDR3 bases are TGTGCCAGCAGCTTAGCCAGCAGCCAAGAGACCCAGTACTTC. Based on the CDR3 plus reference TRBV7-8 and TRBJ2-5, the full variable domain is GAGVSQSPRYKVAKRGQDVALRCDPISGHVSLFWYQQALGQGPEFLTYFQNEAQLDKSGLPSDRFFAERPEGSVSTLKIQRTQQEDSAVYLCASSLASSQETQYFGPGTRLLVL.

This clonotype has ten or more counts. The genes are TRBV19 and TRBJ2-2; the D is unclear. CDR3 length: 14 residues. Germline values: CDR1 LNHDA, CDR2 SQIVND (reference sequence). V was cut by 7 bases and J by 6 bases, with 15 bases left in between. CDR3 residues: CASTLRFGPGELFF. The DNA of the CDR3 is TGTGCCAGTACCCTCAGATTCGGTCCCGGGGAGCTGTTTTTT.

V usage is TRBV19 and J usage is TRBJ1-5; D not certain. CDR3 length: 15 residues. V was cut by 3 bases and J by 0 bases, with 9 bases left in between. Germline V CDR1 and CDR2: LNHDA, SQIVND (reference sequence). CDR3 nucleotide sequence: TGTGCCAGTAGTATGAAGCGTTATAGCAATCAGCCCCAGCATTTT. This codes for CASSMKRYSNQPQHF.

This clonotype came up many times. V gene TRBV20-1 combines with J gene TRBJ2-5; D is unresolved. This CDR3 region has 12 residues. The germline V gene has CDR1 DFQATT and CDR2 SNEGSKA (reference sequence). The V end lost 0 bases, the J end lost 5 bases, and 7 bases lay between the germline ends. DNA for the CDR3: TGCAGTGCTAGAGATATTCGGGAGACCCAGTACTTC. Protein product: CSARDIRETQYF.

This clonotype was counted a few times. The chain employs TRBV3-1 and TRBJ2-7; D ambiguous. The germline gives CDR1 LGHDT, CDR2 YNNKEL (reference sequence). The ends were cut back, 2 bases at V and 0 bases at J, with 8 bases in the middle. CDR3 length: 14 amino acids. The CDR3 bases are TGTGCCAGCAGCCAAATACTGAACTCCTACGAGCAGTACTTC. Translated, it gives CASSQILNSYEQYF.

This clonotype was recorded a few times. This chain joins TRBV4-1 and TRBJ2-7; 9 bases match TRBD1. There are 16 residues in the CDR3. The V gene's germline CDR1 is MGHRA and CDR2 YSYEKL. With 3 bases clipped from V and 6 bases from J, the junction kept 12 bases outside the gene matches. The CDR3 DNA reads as TGCGCCAGCAGCCAGCGCTTGGGACAGGGTGTCGTCGAGCAGTACTTC. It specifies CASSQRLGQGVVEQYF.

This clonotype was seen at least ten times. CDR3 DNA: TGTGCCAGCAGCCCGCTGACGGACCTAGCCAAAAACATTCAGTACTTC. As protein: CASSPLTDLAKNIQYF. The chain employs TRBV7-8 and TRBJ2-4; D call uncertain. The germline CDR1 and CDR2 sequences are SGHVS and FQNEAQ. The CDR3 contains 16 residues. Trimming left V 5 bases short and J 0 bases short, with 14 bases between.

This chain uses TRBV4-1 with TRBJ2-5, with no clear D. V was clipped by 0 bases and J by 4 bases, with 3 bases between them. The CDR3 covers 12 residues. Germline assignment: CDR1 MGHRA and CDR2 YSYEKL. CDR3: CASSQDTETQYF. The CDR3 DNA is TGCGCCAGCAGCCAAGACACAGAGACCCAGTACTTC.

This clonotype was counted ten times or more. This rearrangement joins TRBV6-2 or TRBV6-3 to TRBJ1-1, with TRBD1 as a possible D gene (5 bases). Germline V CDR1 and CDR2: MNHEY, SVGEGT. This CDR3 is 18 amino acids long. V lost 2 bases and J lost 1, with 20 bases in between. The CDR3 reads CASSYSMAGRERNTEAFF. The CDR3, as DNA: TGTGCCAGCAGTTACAGTATGGCAGGGAGAGAGAGGAACACTGAAGCTTTCTTT.

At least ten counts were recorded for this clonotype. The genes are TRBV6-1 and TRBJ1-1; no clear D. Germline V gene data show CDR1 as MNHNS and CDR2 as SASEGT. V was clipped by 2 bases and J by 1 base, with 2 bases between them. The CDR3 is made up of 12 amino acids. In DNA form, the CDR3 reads TGTGCCAGCAGTGAATGGAACACTGAAGCTTTCTTT. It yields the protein CASSEWNTEAFF.

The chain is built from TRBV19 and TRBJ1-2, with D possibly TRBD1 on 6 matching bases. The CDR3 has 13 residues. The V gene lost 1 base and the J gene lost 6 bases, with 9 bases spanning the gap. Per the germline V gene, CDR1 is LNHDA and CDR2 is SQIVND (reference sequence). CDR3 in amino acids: CASSIGDTHGYTF. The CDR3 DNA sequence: TGTGCCAGTAGTATAGGGGACACCCATGGCTACACCTTC.

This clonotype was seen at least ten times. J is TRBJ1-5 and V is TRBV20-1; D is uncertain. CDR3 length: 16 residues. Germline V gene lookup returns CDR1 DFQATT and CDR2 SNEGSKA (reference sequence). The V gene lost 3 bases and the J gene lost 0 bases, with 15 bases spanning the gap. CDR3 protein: CSARAPHGYSNQPQHF. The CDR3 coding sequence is TGCAGTGCTAGGGCCCCGCACGGCTATAGCAATCAGCCCCAGCATTTT.

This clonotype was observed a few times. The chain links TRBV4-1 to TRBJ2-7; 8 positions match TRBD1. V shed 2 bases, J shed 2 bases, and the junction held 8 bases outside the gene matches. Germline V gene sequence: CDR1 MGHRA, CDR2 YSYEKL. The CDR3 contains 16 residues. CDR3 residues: CASSQRLGQGPYEQYF. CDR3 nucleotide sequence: TGCGCCAGCAGCCAACGCCTCGGACAGGGACCCTACGAGCAGTACTTC.

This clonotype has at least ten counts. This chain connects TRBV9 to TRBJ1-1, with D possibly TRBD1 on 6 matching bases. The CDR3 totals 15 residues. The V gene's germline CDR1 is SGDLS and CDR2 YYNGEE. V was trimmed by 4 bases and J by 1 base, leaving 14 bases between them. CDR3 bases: TGTGCCAGCAGCCCTAACCGACAGGCGAACACTGAAGCTTTCTTT. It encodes CASSPNRQANTEAFF.

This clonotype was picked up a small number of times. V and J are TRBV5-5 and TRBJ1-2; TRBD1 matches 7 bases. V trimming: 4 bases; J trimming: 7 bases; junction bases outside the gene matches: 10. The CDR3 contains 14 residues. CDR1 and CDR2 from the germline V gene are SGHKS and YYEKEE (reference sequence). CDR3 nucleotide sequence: TGTGCCAGCAGCCCCGGGTTGGACAGGTCTGGCTACACCTTC. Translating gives CASSPGLDRSGYTF.

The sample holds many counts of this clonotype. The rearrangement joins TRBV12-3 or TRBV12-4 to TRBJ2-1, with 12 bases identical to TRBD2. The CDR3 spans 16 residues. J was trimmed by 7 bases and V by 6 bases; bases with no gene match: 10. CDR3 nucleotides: TGTGCCAGCAGCACTACGACTAGCGGGAGCCTGAATGAGCAGTTCTTC. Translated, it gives CASSTTTSGSLNEQFF.

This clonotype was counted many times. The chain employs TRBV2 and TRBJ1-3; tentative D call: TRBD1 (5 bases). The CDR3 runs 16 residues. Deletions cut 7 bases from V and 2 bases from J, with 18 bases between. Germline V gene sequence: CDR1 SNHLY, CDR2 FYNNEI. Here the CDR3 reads CASTGTLGEAGNTIYF. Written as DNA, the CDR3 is TGTGCCAGCACTGGGACCCTTGGGGAGGCTGGAAACACCATATATTTT. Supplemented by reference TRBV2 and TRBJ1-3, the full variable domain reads EPEVTQTPSHQVTQMGQEVILRCVPISNHLYFYWYRQILGQKVEFLVSFYNNEISEKSEIFDDQFSVERPDGSNFTLKIRSTKLEDSAMYFCASTGTLGEAGNTIYFGEGSWLTVV.

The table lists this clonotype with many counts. The DNA of the CDR3 is TGTGCCAGCAGCCACCCCCCTCTAGGCGGCCCCGCCCGCTACGAGCAGTACTTC. Protein product: CASSHPPLGGPARYEQYF. The chain has TRBV27 and TRBJ2-7; D call uncertain. CDR3 size: 18 residues. CDR1 and CDR2 (germline): MNHEY, SMNVEV (reference sequence). V lost 6 bases and J lost 3, with 27 bases in between.

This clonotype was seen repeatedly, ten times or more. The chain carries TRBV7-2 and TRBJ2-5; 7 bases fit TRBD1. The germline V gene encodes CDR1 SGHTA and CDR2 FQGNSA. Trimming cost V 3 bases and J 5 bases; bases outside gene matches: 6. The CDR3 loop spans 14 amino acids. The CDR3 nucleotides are TGTGCCAGCAGCTTTACAGGGGCCGGGGAGACCCAGTACTTC. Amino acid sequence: CASSFTGAGETQYF.

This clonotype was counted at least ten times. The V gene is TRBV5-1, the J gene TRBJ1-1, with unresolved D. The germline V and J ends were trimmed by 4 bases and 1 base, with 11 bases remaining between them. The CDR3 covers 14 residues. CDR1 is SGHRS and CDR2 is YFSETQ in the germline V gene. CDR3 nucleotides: TGCGCCAGCAGCCAACGCCCAGGGAACACTGAAGCTTTCTTT. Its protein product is CASSQRPGNTEAFF.

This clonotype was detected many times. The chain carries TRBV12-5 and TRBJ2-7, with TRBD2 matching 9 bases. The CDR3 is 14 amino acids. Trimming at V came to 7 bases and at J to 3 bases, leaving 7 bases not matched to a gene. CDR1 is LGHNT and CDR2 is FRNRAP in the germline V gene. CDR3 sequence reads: CASALGLAYYEQYF. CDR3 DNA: TGTGCTAGTGCCCTGGGACTAGCCTACTACGAGCAGTACTTC.

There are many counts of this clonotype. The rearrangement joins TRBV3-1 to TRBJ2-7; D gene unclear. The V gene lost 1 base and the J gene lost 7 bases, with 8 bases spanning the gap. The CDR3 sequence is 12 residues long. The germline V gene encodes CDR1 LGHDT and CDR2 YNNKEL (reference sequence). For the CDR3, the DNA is TGTGCCAGCAGCCAAGGTTCAAGGGAGCAGTACTTC. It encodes CASSQGSREQYF.

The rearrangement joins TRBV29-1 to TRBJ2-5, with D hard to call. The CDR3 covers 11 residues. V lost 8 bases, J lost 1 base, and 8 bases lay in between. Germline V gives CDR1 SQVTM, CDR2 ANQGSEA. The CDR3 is CSCAVQETQYF. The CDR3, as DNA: TGCAGCTGTGCGGTCCAAGAGACCCAGTACTTC.